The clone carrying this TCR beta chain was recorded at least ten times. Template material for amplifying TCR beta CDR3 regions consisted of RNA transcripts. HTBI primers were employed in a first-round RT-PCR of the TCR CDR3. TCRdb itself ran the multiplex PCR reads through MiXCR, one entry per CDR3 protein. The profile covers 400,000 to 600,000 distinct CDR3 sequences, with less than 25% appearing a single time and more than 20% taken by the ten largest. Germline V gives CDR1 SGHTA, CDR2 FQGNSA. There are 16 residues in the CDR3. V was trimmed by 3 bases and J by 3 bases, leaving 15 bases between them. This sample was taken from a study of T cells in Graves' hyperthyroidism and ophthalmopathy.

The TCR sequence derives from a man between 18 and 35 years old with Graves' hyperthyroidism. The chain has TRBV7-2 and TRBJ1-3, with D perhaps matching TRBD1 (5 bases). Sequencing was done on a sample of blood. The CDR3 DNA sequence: TGTGCCAGCAGCTTTGGTACTGGGCAGGGTGGAAACACCATATATTTT. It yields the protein CASSFGTGQGGNTIYF.